Shown below are 5 T cell receptor beta chains from a single sample sequenced in a study of regulatory T cells in long-lasting Graves disease. Described time point: persistent/refractory GD, antithyroid drugs over 5 years with positive TRAb. Preparation of the TCR library used RNA extracted from PBMCs. With iRepertoire HTBI primers and Arm-PCR of CDR3 regions, TCR beta libraries were built. TCRdb processed the multiplex PCR reads anew with MiXCR; each CDR3 protein has one entry. The sample lists around 450,000 distinct CDR3 sequences; roughly 21% were seen once. Sequences were derived from peripheral blood mononuclear cells (PBMCs), sampled when the disease was refractory, from a patient treated with antithyroid drugs. These receptors were obtained from a female donor with Graves disease.

This clonotype was observed many times. The CDR3 sequence: CASSSLTSRGPYEQYF. The CDR3 nucleotides are TGTGCCAGCAGCTCTCTGACTAGTAGGGGCCCCTACGAGCAGTACTTC. The gene calls are TRBV7-9 and TRBJ2-7; D may be TRBD2 (6 bases). CDR1 is SEHNR and CDR2 is FQNEAQ in the germline V gene (reference sequence). The CDR3 totals 16 residues. The V end was cut by 4 bases, the J end by 2 bases, with 18 bases between.

About this clonotype: A much larger clone sits a single nucleotide away, making a read error possible. V usage is TRBV6-2 or TRBV6-3 and J usage is TRBJ2-2; 9 bases are a match to TRBD2. The CDR3 contains 16 residues. From germline, CDR1 is MNHEY and CDR2 SVGEGT. CDR3 sequence (DNA): TGTGCCAGCAGTTTCCTTCCGGGACTAGCTACCGGGGGGCTGTTTTTT. Amino acid sequence: CASSFLPGLATGGLFF.

This clonotype was picked up a small number of times. The V call is TRBV5-4, the J call TRBJ2-5; TRBD1 aligns across 7 bases. The germline CDR1 and CDR2 sequences are SGHNT and YYREEE (reference sequence). The CDR3 length is 15 residues. V shed 4 bases, J shed 0 bases, and the junction held 6 bases outside the gene matches. For the CDR3, the DNA is TGTGCCAGCAGCCCGGGACAGACGAACCAAGAGACCCAGTACTTC. This translates into CASSPGQTNQETQYF.

This clonotype was counted ten times or more. V is TRBV28 and J is TRBJ2-6; the match to TRBD1 covers 8 bases. The trim removed 4 bases at V and 3 bases at J, leaving 8 bases unmatched. The CDR3 is 17 residues long. The germline V gene encodes CDR1 MDHEN and CDR2 SYDVKM. The CDR3 sequence is CASSSRTGLDGANVLTF. The DNA for the CDR3 is TGTGCCAGCAGTTCTCGGACAGGGCTTGATGGGGCCAACGTCCTGACTTTC.

This clonotype came up many times. V usage is TRBV11-2 and J usage is TRBJ1-1; D gene unclear. This CDR3 has 15 amino acids. The germline gives CDR1 SGHAT, CDR2 FQNNGV. Trimming removed 1 base from V and 7 bases from J, with 16 bases in between. Here the CDR3 reads CASSLVYLGPREAFF. As DNA, the CDR3 is TGTGCCAGCAGCTTAGTTTATCTCGGACCCCGTGAAGCTTTCTTT.